The 10 T cell receptor beta chains below come from one sample, sequenced in a study of response to subunit inactivated influenza vaccine. Via MiXCR, TCRdb re-called the RT-PCR reads, giving one row per CDR3 protein. The profile covers more than 500,000 distinct CDR3 sequences, with approximately 10% appearing a single time and approximately 10% taken by the ten largest. The same data also contributed to another study, on T cells expressing NK-cell markers. From that second work: Making the TCR beta cDNA relied on 5'RACE template switching with UMIs.

The source material was PBMCs from blood, sampled on the day of vaccination. These receptors all come from a man aged 45 to 65 who received an inactivated influenza vaccine.

The V gene is TRBV5-1, the J gene TRBJ2-2, with TRBD2 as a possible D gene (6 bases). The V gene lost 4 bases and the J gene lost 0 bases, with 16 bases spanning the gap. Per the germline V gene, CDR1 is SGHRS and CDR2 is YFSETQ. CDR3 length: 17 residues. CDR3 sequence: CASSGRAGTANTGELFF. In nucleotides, the CDR3 is TGCGCCAGCAGCGGTAGAGCGGGTACCGCGAACACCGGGGAGCTGTTTTTT.

The genes are TRBV9 and TRBJ2-1; D gene uncertain. The CDR3 extends over 15 amino acids. The V and J ends lost 3 bases and 3 bases respectively, with 13 bases between them. The germline CDR1 and CDR2 sequences are SGDLS and YYNGEE. CDR3 coding DNA: TGTGCCAGCAGCGGGGGAAGTTCCGGCTACAATGAGCAGTTCTTC. It specifies CASSGGSSGYNEQFF. The full variable domain, its missing parts supplied by reference TRBV9 and TRBJ2-1, is DSGVTQTPKHLITATGQRVTLRCSPRSGDLSVYWYQQSLDQGLQFLIQYYNGEERAKGNILERFSAQQFPDLHSELNLSSLELGDSALYFCASSGGSSGYNEQFFGPGTRLTVL.

This clonotype was seen repeatedly, ten times or more. The V gene is TRBV7-9, the J gene TRBJ2-7; D is perhaps TRBD2 (6 bases). This CDR3 spans 16 amino acids. Per germline, CDR1 SEHNR and CDR2 FQNEAQ (reference sequence). Trimming took 6 bases from V and 0 from J, leaving 18 bases between them. The CDR3 nucleotides are TGTGCCAGCAGTTCCATACTAGCTTCCAGCTCCTACGAGCAGTACTTC. Protein sequence: CASSSILASSSYEQYF.

The sample holds a few counts of this clonotype. This chain uses TRBV20-1 with TRBJ2-6; TRBD1 might be the D (6 bases). Germline-derived CDR1 and CDR2 are DFQATT and SNEGSKA (reference sequence). V lost 8 bases and J lost 0, with 17 bases in between. This CDR3 spans 16 amino acids. The CDR3: CSFQSGHDSGANVLTF. The CDR3 region has the DNA TGCAGTTTTCAATCGGGACACGACTCTGGGGCCAACGTCCTGACTTTC.

This clonotype was seen more than once but under ten times. This chain joins TRBV7-2 and TRBJ2-7, with TRBD1 identical over 7 bases. The CDR3 spans 15 residues. The J segment lost 0 bases and the V segment lost 5 bases, leaving 7 bases of the junction unmatched. The germline gives CDR1 SGHTA, CDR2 FQGNSA. The CDR3 loop reads CASSPWTGSSYEQYF. CDR3 sequence (DNA): TGTGCCAGCAGCCCGTGGACAGGTAGCTCCTACGAGCAGTACTTC.

CDR3 protein: CASKIAGGTTDTQYF. CDR3 nucleotide sequence: TGTGCCAGCAAGATCGCGGGGGGCACAACAGATACGCAGTATTTT. The V and J genes are TRBV6-1 and TRBJ2-3; 8 nucleotides align to TRBD2. J was trimmed by 3 bases and V by 7 bases; bases with no gene match: 9. CDR3 length equals 15 residues. Germline V gene sequence: CDR1 MNHNS, CDR2 SASEGT.

This clonotype turned up a few times. The rearrangement uses TRBV29-1 and TRBJ1-2; 7 nucleotides align to TRBD1. The CDR3 loop spans 12 amino acids. V dropped 7 bases and J dropped 5; count of bases not matched to a gene: 7. Looked up from germline, CDR1 is SQVTM and CDR2 is ANQGSEA. The CDR3 DNA reads TGCAGCGGCGACAGGGCGGGATATGGCTACACCTTC. This gives the protein CSGDRAGYGYTF.

There are a few counts of this clonotype. The V call is TRBV6-2 or TRBV6-3, the J call TRBJ2-5, with 8 bases identical to TRBD1. V shed 0 bases and J 1 base; nucleotides not matched to a gene: 1. The CDR3 length is 15 residues. Germline values: CDR1 MNHEY, CDR2 SVGEGT. CDR3 sequence reads: CASSYSRGLQETQYF. CDR3 sequence (DNA): TGTGCCAGCAGTTACTCCAGGGGGCTCCAAGAGACCCAGTACTTC.

This chain uses TRBV7-9 with TRBJ1-2; D uncertain. The germline V gene encodes CDR1 SEHNR and CDR2 FQNEAQ (reference sequence). Trimming removed 5 bases from V and 4 bases from J, with 23 bases in between. The CDR3 is 17 amino acids. The CDR3 is CASSRGGALQRTYGYTF. The CDR3 DNA reads as TGTGCCAGCAGCCGTGGTGGTGCGCTCCAGCGGACCTATGGCTACACCTTC.

This clonotype has at least ten counts. This chain connects TRBV3-1 to TRBJ2-2; 8 positions agree with TRBD1. The germline V gene encodes CDR1 LGHDT and CDR2 YNNKEL (reference sequence). This CDR3 has 15 residues. The junction had 5 bases not matched to a gene; V was cut back by 3 bases and J by 5 bases. CDR3 bases: TGTGCCAGCAGCCACCGGACAGGGAGTACCGGGGAGCTGTTTTTT. Translating it yields CASSHRTGSTGELFF.